The 2 T cell receptor beta chains listed next were all sequenced from one sample in a study of blood T cell repertoires in COVID-19. Generated by immunoSEQ multiplex PCR, the TCRdb table keeps only in-frame clones and is missing some. Of 90,000 to 100,000 clones listed, 75% to 90% are singletons. Sequenced sample: peripheral blood. These receptors were collected from a man aged 60-69 years with COVID-19, enrolled during active disease.

This CDR3 reads CASSHGTGMTEAFF. The CDR3 DNA reads as TGCGCCAGCAGCCATGGGACAGGGATGACTGAAGCTTTCTTT. The chain has TRBV5-1 and TRBJ1-1; 9 nucleotides match TRBD1. Germline V gene lookup returns CDR1 SGHRS and CDR2 YFSETQ. V shed 4 bases, J shed 5 bases, and the junction held 6 bases outside the gene matches. The CDR3 covers 14 residues.

This clone was seen only once. CDR3 amino acids: CASSVGQGQPQHF. The CDR3 DNA is TGTGCCAGCAGTGTCGGACAGGGGCAGCCCCAGCATTTT. The chain joins TRBV27 to TRBJ1-5; 9 bases align to TRBD1. V gave up 5 bases and J gave up 7 bases; unmatched junction bases: 3. CDR3 length: 13 residues. Per the germline V gene, CDR1 is MNHEY and CDR2 is SMNVEV (reference sequence).